Given below is one T cell receptor beta chain in context. The antigen is unknown. On the day of bone marrow donation, the related graft donor provided peripheral blood. CDR3 size: 16 residues. CDR1 and CDR2 from the germline V gene are LNHDA and SQIVND (reference sequence). With 5 bases clipped from V and 0 bases from J, the junction kept 10 bases outside the gene matches. The protocol was immunoSEQ multiplex PCR, while the TCRdb copy is restricted to in-frame clones and leaves out a portion. Of 66,000 or so clones listed, about 93% were seen once; the top ten hold roughly 2.9%. These data are taken from a study of T cells after posttransplantation cyclophosphamide. Study results and limitations: Recipient CMV seropositivity and CMV reactivation strongly tracked TRB clonality. Blood and skin or GI T cell repertoires showed limited TRB overlap. Donor CD8+ memory clones often dominated recipient blood repertoires at later times.

The clonotype was recovered from a woman between 25 and 40 years old in good health and a related stem cell transplant donor. Sequenced sample: PBMCs. The chain joins TRBV19 to TRBJ2-7; TRBD1 matches 7 bases. CDR3 in amino acids: CASSGGQVRFSYEQYF. The CDR3 DNA reads as TGTGCCAGTAGTGGCGGACAGGTTCGTTTCTCCTACGAGCAGTACTTC.